Presented here are 14 T cell receptor beta chains from one specimen sequenced in a study of cytomegalovirus exposure and HLA in healthy donors. PCR was performed using 60 Vbeta and 13 Jbeta primers. The repertoire was sequenced with immunoSEQ multiplex PCR; TCRdb's copy has only in-frame clones and lacks some. The sample totals some 76,000 clones. Source material: PBMCs. All receptors derive from a boy between 10 and 17 years old in good health and CMV-seronegative.

V gene TRBV19 combines with J gene TRBJ2-7, with TRBD1 matching over 11 bases. Germline lookup yields CDR1 LNHDA and CDR2 SQIVND (reference sequence). The V and J ends lost 9 bases and 4 bases, in that order; junction bases with no gene match: 5. The CDR3 consists of 13 residues. The DNA for the CDR3 is TGTGCCAGCGGACAGGGGGCAAGGTACGAGCAGTACTTC. Translating gives CASGQGARYEQYF.

J is TRBJ2-1 and V is TRBV18, with a weak D call TRBD1 (6 bases). Trimming left V 2 bases short and J 13 bases short, with 15 bases between. The CDR3 is made up of 13 amino acids. The V gene's germline CDR1 is KGHSH and CDR2 LQKENI. The CDR3 sequence: CASSPKDSRGQFF. The CDR3 DNA reads as TGTGCCAGCTCACCAAAGGACAGCCGAGGCCAGTTCTTC.

The CDR3: CAWSTSGGSTDTQYF. DNA of the CDR3: TGTGCCTGGAGTACAAGCGGGGGGAGCACAGATACGCAGTATTTT. V gene TRBV30 combines with J gene TRBJ2-3; 9 bases are shared with TRBD2. J gave up 0 bases and V 2 bases, and 3 bases lay outside the gene matches. The CDR3 runs to 15 residues. Germline-derived CDR1 and CDR2 are GTSNPN and SVGIG (reference sequence).

The V call is TRBV18, the J call TRBJ1-1, with D uncertain. The CDR3 length is 14 residues. Trimming cost V 0 bases and J 5 bases, with 10 bases left between them. Germline V CDR1 and CDR2: KGHSH, LQKENI. This CDR3 is CASSPPGSPTEAFF. The CDR3 bases are TGTGCCAGCTCACCACCAGGGAGCCCTACTGAAGCTTTCTTT.

J is TRBJ1-4 and V is TRBV6-6, with TRBD1 matching over 9 bases. V lost 5 bases to trimming and J lost 7 bases; unmatched junction nucleotides: 11. The CDR3 spans 16 residues. Germline values: CDR1 MNHNY, CDR2 SVGAGI (reference sequence). CDR3 in DNA: TGTGCCAGCAGTACCCACACGACAGGGGGGGGTGAAAAACTGTTTTTT. It yields the protein CASSTHTTGGGEKLFF.

This chain uses TRBV5-1 with TRBJ1-2; 8 nucleotides agree with TRBD1. The CDR3 loop spans 14 amino acids. V trimming: 3 bases; J trimming: 8 bases; junction bases outside the gene matches: 9. CDR1 and CDR2 (germline): SGHRS, YFSETQ. The CDR3 nucleotides are TGCGCCAGCAGCTATACGGGACAGGCAGGGGGCTACACCTTC. Amino acids: CASSYTGQAGGYTF.

The chain is built from TRBV6-1 and TRBJ1-2; D call uncertain. The CDR3 covers 12 residues. Trimming took 3 bases from V and 3 from J, leaving 5 bases between them. Germline V lookup: CDR1 MNHNS, CDR2 SASEGT. CDR3 sequence reads: CASSDGDYGYTF. The CDR3 DNA follows: TGTGCCAGCAGTGACGGGGACTATGGCTACACCTTC.

The chain links TRBV6-6 to TRBJ2-7; possible D gene TRBD2, 6 bases. Germline-derived CDR1 and CDR2 are MNHNY and SVGAGI (reference sequence). V was clipped by 7 bases and J by 6 bases, with 10 bases between them. There are 11 residues in the CDR3. CDR3 amino acids: CASKRGSEQYF. The CDR3 nucleotides are TGTGCCAGCAAACGGGGGAGCGAGCAGTACTTC.

The J gene is TRBJ2-5, the V gene TRBV7-9, with D tentatively TRBD2 (5 bases). This CDR3 is 13 amino acids long. CDR1 and CDR2 (germline): SEHNR, FQNEAQ (reference sequence). Trimming cost V 4 bases and J 5 bases, with 11 bases left between them. The CDR3: CASSSGYAETQYF. DNA for the CDR3: TGTGCCAGCAGCTCGGGATATGCGGAGACCCAGTACTTC.

The CDR3 DNA sequence: TGTGCCAGCAGCTTCGGACTAGCGGCAACAGATACGCAGTATTTT. Translation: CASSFGLAATDTQYF. V and J are TRBV6-6 and TRBJ2-3; TRBD2 matches 10 bases. CDR3 length: 15 residues. Losses at the gene ends were 6 bases for V and 3 bases for J; bases not matched to a gene: 6. Germline V gene lookup returns CDR1 MNHNY and CDR2 SVGAGI (reference sequence).

The chain has TRBV7-6 and TRBJ2-1; D remains unclear. The V end was cut by 3 bases, the J end by 4 bases, with 7 bases between. The CDR3 length is 13 residues. Germline V lookup: CDR1 SGHVS, CDR2 FNYEAQ. The CDR3: CASSFSEYNEQFF. The CDR3 nucleotides are TGTGCCAGCAGCTTTTCCGAGTACAATGAGCAGTTCTTC.

The chain recombines TRBV18 with TRBJ2-1; 7 bases match TRBD2. The V gene end was trimmed by 3 bases and the J gene end by 12 bases; junction bases not matched to a gene: 11. The germline V gene encodes CDR1 KGHSH and CDR2 LQKENI. CDR3 length: 14 amino acids. CDR3 region: CASSPTAGLGAQFF. The CDR3 DNA sequence: TGTGCCAGCTCACCGACAGCAGGACTAGGAGCGCAGTTCTTC.

The genes are TRBV6-1 and TRBJ2-5; 7 bases line up with TRBD2. With V trimmed by 6 bases and J by 2 bases, 3 bases remained unmatched. CDR1 is MNHNS, CDR2 SASEGT, per germline. CDR3 length equals 13 residues. The CDR3 loop is CASRGTNQETQYF. The DNA of the CDR3 is TGTGCCAGCAGGGGGACTAATCAAGAGACCCAGTACTTC.

The chain joins TRBV30 to TRBJ2-1; D is ambiguous. CDR1 GTSNPN and CDR2 SVGIG come from the germline V gene (reference sequence). This CDR3 region has 15 residues. Deletions cut 2 bases from V and 0 bases from J, with 11 bases between. This chain's CDR3 is CAWSIRASSYNEQFF. DNA of the CDR3: TGTGCCTGGAGTATACGCGCGAGCTCCTACAATGAGCAGTTCTTC.